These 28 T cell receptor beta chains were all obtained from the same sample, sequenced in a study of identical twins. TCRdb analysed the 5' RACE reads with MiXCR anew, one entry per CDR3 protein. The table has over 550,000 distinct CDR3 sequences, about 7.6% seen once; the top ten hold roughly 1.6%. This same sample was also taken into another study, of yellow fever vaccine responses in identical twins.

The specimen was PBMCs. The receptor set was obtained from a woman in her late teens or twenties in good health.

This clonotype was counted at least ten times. As DNA, the CDR3 is TGTGCCAGCAGGTTGCAGGGGGCTAACACCGGGGAGCTGTTTTTT. It encodes CASRLQGANTGELFF. The V call is TRBV2, the J call TRBJ2-2; 8 bases match TRBD1. This CDR3 spans 15 amino acids. Trimming removed 6 bases from V and 2 bases from J; junction bases left unmatched: 5. Looked up from germline, CDR1 is SNHLY and CDR2 is FYNNEI. Full variable domain (rest looked up from reference TRBV2 and TRBJ2-2): EPEVTQTPSHQVTQMGQEVILRCVPISNHLYFYWYRQILGQKVEFLVSFYNNEISEKSEIFDDQFSVERPDGSNFTLKIRSTKLEDSAMYFCASRLQGANTGELFFGEGSRLTVL.

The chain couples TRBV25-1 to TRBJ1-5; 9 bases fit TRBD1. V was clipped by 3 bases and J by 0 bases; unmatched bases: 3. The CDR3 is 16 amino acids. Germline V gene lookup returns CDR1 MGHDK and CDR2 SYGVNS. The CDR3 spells CASSDWTGDSNQPQHF. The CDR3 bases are TGTGCCAGCAGTGATTGGACAGGGGATAGCAATCAGCCCCAGCATTTT.

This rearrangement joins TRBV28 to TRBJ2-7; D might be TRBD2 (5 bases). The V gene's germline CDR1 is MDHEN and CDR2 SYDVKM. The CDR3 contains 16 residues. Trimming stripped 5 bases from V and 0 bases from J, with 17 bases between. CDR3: CASSPPGKPSSYEQYF. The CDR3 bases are TGTGCCAGCAGTCCTCCCGGGAAGCCGAGCTCCTACGAGCAGTACTTC. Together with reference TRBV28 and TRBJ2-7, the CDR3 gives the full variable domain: DVKVTQSSRYLVKRTGEKVFLECVQDMDHENMFWYRQDPGLGLRLIYFSYDVKMKEKGDIPEGYSVSREKKERFSLILESASTNQTSMYLCASSPPGKPSSYEQYFGPGTRLTVT.

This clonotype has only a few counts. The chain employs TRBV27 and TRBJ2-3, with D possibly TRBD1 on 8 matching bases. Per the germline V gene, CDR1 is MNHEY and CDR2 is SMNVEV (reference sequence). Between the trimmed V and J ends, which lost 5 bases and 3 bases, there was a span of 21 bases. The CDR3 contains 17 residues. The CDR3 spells CASSNRGGTLKTDTQYF. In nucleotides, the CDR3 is TGTGCCAGCAGTAACAGGGGGGGAACCCTTAAAACAGATACGCAGTATTTT.

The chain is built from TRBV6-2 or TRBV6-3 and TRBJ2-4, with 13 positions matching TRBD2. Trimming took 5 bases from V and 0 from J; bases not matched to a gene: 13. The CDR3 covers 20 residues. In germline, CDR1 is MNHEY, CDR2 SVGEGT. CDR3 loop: CASSTSPGLAGSAAKNIQYF. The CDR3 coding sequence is TGTGCCAGCAGTACCTCCCCGGGACTAGCGGGATCGGCAGCCAAAAACATTCAGTACTTC.

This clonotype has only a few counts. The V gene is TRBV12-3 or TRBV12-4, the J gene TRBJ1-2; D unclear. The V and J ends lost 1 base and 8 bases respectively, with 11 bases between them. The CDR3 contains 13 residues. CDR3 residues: CASSLGPYGGYTF. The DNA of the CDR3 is TGTGCCAGCAGTTTAGGACCCTATGGGGGCTACACCTTC.

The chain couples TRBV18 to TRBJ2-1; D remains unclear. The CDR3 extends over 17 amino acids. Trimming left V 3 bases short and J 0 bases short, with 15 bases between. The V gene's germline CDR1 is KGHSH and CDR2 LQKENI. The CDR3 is CASSPVQSRPSYNEQFF. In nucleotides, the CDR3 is TGTGCCAGCTCACCGGTGCAGTCGCGTCCCTCCTACAATGAGCAGTTCTTC.

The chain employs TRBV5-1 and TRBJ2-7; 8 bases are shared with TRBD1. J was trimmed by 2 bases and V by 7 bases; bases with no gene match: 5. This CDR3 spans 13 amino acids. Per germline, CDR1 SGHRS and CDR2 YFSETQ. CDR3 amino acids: CASGGQGPYEQYF. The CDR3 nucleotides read TGCGCCAGCGGCGGACAGGGACCCTACGAGCAGTACTTC.

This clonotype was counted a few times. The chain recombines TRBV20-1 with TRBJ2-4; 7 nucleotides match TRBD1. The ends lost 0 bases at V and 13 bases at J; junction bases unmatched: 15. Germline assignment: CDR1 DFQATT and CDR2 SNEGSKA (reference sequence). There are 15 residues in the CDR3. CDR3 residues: CSARDLDRQSRKQYF. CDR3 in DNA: TGCAGTGCTAGAGATCTGGACAGGCAAAGCCGAAAGCAGTACTTC.

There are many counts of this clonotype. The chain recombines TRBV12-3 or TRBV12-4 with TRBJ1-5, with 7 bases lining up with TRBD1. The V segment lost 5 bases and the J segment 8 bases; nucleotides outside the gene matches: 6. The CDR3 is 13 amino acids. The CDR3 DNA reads TGTGCCAGCAGTGACAGGGTCGTAAAGCCCCAGCATTTT. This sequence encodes CASSDRVVKPQHF.

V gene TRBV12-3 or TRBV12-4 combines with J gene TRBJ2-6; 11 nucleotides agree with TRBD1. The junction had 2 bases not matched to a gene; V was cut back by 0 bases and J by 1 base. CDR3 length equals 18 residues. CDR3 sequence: CASSLAGTGGSGANVLTF. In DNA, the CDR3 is TGTGCCAGCAGTTTAGCCGGGACAGGGGGTTCTGGGGCCAACGTCCTGACTTTC.

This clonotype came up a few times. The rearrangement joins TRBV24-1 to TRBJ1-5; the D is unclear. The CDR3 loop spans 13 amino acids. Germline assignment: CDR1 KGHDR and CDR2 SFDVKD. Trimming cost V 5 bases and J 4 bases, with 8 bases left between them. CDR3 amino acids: CATSGGGNQPQHF. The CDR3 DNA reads TGTGCCACCAGTGGCGGCGGAAATCAGCCCCAGCATTTT.

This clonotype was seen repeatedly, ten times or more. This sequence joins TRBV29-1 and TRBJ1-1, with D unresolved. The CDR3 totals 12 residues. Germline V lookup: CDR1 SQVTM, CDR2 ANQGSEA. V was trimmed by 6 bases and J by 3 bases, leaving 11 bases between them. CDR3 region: CSVEREYTEAFF. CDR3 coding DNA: TGCAGCGTGGAGCGGGAATACACTGAAGCTTTCTTT.

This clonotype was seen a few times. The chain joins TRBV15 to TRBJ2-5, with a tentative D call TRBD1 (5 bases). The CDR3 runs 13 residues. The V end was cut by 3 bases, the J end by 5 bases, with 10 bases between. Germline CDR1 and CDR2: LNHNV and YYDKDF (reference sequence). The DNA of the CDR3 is TGTGCCACCAGCAGTCAGGGTCTGGAGACCCAGTACTTC. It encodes CATSSQGLETQYF.

The CDR3 DNA sequence: TGTGCCATCAGTGATCTAGCGAATAATGATGGGCAGTTCTTC. The encoded protein is CAISDLANNDGQFF. V is TRBV10-3 and J is TRBJ2-1, with D possibly matching TRBD2 (6 bases). CDR3 length: 14 amino acids. The germline gives CDR1 ENHRY, CDR2 SYGVKD. V gave up 3 bases and J gave up 12 bases, with 18 bases separating them.

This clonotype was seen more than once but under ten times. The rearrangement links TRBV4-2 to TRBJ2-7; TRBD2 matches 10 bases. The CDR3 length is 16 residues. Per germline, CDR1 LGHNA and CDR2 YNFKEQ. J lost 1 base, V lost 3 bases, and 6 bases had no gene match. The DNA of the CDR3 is TGTGCCAGCAGCCATCTCGGACTAGCGGCGTCCTACGAGCAGTACTTC. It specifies CASSHLGLAASYEQYF.

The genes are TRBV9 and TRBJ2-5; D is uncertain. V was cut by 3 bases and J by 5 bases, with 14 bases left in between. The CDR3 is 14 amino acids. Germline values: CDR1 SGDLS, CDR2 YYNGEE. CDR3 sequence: CASSGAPSWETQYF. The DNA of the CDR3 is TGTGCCAGCAGCGGAGCTCCAAGTTGGGAGACCCAGTACTTC.

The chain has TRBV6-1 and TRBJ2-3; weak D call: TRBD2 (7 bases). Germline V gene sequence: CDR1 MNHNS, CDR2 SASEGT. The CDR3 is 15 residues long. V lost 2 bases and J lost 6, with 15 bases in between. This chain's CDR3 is CASSERGAGVDTQYF. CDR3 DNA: TGTGCCAGCAGTGAACGGGGGGCGGGCGTGGATACGCAGTATTTT.

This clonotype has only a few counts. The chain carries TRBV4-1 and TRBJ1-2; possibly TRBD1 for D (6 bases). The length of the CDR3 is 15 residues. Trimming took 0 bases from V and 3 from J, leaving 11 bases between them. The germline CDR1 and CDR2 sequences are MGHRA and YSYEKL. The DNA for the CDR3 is TGCGCCAGCAGCCAAGATCGGCAGGGGTACTATGGCTACACCTTC. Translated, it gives CASSQDRQGYYGYTF.

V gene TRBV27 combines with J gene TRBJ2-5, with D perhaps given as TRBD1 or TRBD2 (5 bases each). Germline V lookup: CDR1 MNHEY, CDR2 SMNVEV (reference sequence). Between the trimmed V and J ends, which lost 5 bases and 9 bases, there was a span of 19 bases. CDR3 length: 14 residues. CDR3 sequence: CASSPGTWVMAQYF. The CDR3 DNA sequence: TGTGCCAGCAGTCCGGGGACGTGGGTGATGGCCCAGTACTTC.

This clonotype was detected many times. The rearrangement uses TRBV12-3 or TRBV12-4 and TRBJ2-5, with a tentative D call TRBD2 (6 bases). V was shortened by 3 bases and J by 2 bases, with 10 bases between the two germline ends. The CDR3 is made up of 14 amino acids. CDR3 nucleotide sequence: TGTGCCAGCAGTTTTGGGGGGTTACAAGAGACCCAGTACTTC. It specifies CASSFGGLQETQYF.

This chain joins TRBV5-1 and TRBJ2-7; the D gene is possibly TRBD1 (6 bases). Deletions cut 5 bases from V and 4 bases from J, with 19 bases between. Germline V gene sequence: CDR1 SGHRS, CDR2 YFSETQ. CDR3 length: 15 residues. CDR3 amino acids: CASRKDRNPSYEQYV. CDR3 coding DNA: TGCGCCAGCAGAAAGGACAGAAACCCATCTTACGAGCAGTACGTC.

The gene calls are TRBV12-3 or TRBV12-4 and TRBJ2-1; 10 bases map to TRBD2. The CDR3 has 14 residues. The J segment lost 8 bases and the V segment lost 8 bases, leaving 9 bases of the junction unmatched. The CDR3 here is CASGRTSGIDEQFF. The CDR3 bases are TGTGCCAGCGGGCGAACTAGCGGGATCGATGAGCAGTTCTTC.

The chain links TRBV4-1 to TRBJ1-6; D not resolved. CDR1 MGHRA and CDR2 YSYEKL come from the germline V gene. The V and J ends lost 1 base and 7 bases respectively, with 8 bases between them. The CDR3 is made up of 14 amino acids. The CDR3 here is CASSQGLGNSPLHF. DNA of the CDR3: TGCGCCAGCAGCCAAGGTCTCGGCAATTCACCCCTCCACTTT.

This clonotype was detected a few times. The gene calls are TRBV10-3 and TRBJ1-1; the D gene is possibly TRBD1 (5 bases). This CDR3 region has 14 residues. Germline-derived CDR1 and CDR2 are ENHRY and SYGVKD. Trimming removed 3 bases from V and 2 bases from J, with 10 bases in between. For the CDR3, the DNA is TGTGCCATCAGTGATGGGGGGTCCAACACTGAAGCTTTCTTT. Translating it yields CAISDGGSNTEAFF.

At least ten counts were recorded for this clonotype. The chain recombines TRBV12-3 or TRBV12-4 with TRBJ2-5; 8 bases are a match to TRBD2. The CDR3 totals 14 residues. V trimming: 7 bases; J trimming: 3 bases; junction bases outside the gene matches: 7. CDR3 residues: CASKLGLAEETQYF. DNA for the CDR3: TGTGCCAGCAAACTCGGACTAGCAGAAGAGACCCAGTACTTC.

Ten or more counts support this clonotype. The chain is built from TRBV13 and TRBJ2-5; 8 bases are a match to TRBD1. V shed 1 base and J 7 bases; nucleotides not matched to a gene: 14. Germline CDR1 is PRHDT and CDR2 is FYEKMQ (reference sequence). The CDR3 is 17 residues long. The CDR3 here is CASSLAAKFGQGGTQYF. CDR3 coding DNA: TGTGCCAGCAGCTTAGCGGCGAAATTTGGACAGGGAGGGACCCAGTACTTC.

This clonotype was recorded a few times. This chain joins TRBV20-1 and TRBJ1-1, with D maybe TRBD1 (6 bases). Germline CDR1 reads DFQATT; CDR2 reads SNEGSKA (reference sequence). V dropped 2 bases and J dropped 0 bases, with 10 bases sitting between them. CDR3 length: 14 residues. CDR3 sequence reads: CSARPGHLNTEAFF. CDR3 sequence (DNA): TGCAGTGCTAGACCGGGACATCTGAACACTGAAGCTTTCTTT.